This T cell receptor (beta chain) appears in the sequencing data of a study of HIV-infected patients and healthy controls. Findings and limits, study-wide: Mean usage of eight alpha and eight beta V genes differed significantly in HIV-infected patients versus controls. In healthy controls, MAIT alpha CDR3s were common; in HIV+ repertoires, severely depleted.

A word on this clonotype: The antigen remains undetermined.

This CDR3 comprises 14 residues. With 2 bases removed from V and 9 bases from J, the gap between germline ends came to 11 bases. The germline gives CDR1 MNHEY, CDR2 SVGAGI. Around 530 ng RNA was reverse transcribed with alpha and beta constant-region primers. Each of the alpha and beta chains got its own library through chain-specific third strand synthesis with indices. Using its own MiXCR run on the 5' RACE reads, TCRdb lists one record per CDR3 protein. The sample consists of about 18,000 distinct CDR3 sequences, over 9.5% of them appearing once. No cell fractionation was done, so the repertoire covers all unsorted peripheral blood T cells.

The sequencing input was blood. This TCR derives from an adult in good health. The gene calls are TRBV6-5 and TRBJ1-6, with D hard to call. CDR3 bases: TGTGCCAGCAGTTACGGCGGTGAAAGTTCACCCCTCCACTTT. Amino acid sequence: CASSYGGESSPLHF.